This TCR beta chain was sequenced during a study of shared T cell receptors in the human thymus. The table came from immunoSEQ multiplex PCR; TCRdb's copy has only in-frame clones and leaves some out. The sample holds roughly 500,000 clones; 75% to 85% are singletons and the top ten take less than 0.015%. CDR3 size: 15 residues. V lost 4 bases and J 3 bases, leaving 17 bases between the germline ends. Germline CDR1 and CDR2: SGHRS and YFSETQ. This sample was shared with a second study, whose subject was human thymus T cells. Per that study: Congenital heart defects were the reason for the corrective surgery that the donors, healthy Finnish infants, were having. The source of the thymus tissue was resections taken during corrective heart surgery. Thymic as well as blood repertoires seemed to favor certain V and J genes unevenly.

The receptor was isolated from a boy in the first two years of life with a congenital heart defect. The specimen was thymocytes. The chain employs TRBV5-1 and TRBJ2-7, with TRBD2 as a possible D gene (6 bases). The chain's CDR3 is CASSRRVNKGYEQYF. CDR3 nucleotide sequence: TGCGCCAGCAGCCGGAGGGTTAACAAGGGCTACGAGCAGTACTTC.